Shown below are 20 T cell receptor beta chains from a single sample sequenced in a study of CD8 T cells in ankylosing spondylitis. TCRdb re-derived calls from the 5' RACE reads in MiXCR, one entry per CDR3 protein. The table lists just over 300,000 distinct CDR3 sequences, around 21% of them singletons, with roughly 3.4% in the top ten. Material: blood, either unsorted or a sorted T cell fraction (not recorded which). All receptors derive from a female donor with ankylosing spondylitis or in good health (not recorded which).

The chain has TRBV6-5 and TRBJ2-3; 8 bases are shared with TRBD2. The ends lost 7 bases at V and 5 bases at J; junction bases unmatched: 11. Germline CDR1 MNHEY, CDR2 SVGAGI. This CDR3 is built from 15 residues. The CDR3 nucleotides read TGTGCCAGCACCCGAGGGGGGCTAGCGGGAGATACGCAGTATTTT. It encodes CASTRGGLAGDTQYF.

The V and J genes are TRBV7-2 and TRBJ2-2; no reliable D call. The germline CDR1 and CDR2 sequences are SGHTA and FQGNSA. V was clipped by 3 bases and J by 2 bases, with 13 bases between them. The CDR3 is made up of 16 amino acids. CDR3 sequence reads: CASSFLRGKNTGELFF. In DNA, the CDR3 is TGTGCCAGCAGCTTCCTAAGAGGAAAAAACACCGGGGAGCTGTTTTTT.

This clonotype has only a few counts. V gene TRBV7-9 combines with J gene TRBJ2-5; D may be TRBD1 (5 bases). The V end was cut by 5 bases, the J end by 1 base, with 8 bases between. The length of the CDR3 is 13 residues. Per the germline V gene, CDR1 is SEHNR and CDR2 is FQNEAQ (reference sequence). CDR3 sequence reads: CASSTDTQETQYF. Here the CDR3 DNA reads TGTGCCAGCAGCACGGACACCCAAGAGACCCAGTACTTC. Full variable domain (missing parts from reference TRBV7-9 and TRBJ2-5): DTGVSQNPRHKITKRGQNVTFRCDPISEHNRLYWYRQTLGQGPEFLTYFQNEAQLEKSRLLSDRFSAERPKGSFSTLEIQRTEQGDSAMYLCASSTDTQETQYFGPGTRLLVL.

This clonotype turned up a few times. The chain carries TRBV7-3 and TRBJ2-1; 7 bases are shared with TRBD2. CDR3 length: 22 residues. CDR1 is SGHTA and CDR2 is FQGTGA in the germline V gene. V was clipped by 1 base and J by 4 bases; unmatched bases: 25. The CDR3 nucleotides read TGTGCCAGCAGCTTAATACAACGGGGCGGGGGAACTCACTCCCCCCTTTACAATGAGCAGTTCTTC. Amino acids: CASSLIQRGGGTHSPLYNEQFF.

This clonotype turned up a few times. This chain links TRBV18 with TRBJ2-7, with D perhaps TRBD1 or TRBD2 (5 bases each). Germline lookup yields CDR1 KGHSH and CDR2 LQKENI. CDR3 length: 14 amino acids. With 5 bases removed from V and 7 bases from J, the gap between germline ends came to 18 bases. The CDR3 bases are TGTGCCAGCTCAATCGGGACCCCCGGCGGGGAGCAGTACTTC. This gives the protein CASSIGTPGGEQYF.

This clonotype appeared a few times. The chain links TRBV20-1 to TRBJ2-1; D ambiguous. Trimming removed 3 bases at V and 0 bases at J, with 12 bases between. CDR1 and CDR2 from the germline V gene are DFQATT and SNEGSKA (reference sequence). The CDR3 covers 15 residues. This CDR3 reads CSASRQSSSYNEQFF. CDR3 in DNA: TGCAGTGCTAGCCGCCAGTCGAGCTCCTACAATGAGCAGTTCTTC.

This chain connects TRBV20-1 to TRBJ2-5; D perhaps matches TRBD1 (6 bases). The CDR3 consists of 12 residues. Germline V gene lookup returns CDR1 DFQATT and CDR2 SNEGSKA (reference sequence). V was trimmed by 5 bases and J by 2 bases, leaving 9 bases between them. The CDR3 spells CSALTGQETQYF. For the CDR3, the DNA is TGCAGTGCTCTGACAGGACAAGAGACCCAGTACTTC.

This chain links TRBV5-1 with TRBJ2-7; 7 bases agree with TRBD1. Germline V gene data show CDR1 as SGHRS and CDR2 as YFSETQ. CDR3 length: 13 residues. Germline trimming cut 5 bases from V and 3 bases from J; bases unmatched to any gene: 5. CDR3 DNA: TGCGCCAGCAGGAAACAGGGGAACTACGAGCAGTACTTC. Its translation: CASRKQGNYEQYF.

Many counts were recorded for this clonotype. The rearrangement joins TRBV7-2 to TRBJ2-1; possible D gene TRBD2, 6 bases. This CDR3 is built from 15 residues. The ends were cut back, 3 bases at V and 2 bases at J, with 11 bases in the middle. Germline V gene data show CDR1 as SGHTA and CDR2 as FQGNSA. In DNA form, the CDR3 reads TGTGCCAGCAGCTTGGCGGGACCGACCTACAATGAGCAGTTCTTC. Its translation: CASSLAGPTYNEQFF.

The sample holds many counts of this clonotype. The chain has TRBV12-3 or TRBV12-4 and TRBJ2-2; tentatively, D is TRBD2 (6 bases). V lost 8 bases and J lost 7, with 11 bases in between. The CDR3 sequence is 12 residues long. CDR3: CASPEGGGELFF. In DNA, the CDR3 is TGTGCCAGCCCCGAGGGAGGCGGGGAGCTGTTTTTT.

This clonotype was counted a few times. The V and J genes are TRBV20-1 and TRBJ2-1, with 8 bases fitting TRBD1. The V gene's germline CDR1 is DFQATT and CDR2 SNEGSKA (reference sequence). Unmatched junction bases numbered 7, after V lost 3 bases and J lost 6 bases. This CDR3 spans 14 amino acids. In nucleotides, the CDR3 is TGCAGTGCTAGGGACAGGGTGGTGATCAATGAGCAGTTCTTC. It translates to CSARDRVVINEQFF.

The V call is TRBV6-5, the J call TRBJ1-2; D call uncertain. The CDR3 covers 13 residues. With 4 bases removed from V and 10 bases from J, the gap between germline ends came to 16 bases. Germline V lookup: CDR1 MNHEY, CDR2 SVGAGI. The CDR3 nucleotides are TGTGCCAGCAGTTTTGGTCGGAGAGATGTCTACACCTTC. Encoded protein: CASSFGRRDVYTF.

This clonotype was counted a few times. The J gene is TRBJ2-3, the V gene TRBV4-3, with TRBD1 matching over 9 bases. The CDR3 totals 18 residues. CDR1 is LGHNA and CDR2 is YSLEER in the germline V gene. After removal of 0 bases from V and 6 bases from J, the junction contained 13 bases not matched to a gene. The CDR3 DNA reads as TGCGCCAGCAGCCAAGATTTCTACAGGGGGCCCTTGAGGGATACGCAGTATTTT. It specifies CASSQDFYRGPLRDTQYF.

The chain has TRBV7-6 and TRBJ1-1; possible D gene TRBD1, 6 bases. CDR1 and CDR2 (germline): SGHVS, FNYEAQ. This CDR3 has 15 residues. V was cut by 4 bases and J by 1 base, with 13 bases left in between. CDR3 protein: CASSSTFRGNTEAFF. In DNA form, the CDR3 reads TGTGCCAGCAGCTCAACGTTCAGGGGGAACACTGAAGCTTTCTTT.

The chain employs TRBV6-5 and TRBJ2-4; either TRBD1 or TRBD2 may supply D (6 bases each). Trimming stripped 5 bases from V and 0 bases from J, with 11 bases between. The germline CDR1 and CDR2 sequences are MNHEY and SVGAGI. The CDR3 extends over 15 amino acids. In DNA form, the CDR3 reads TGTGCCAGCAGTAGGGGGGCCCTAGCCAAAAACATTCAGTACTTC. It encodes CASSRGALAKNIQYF.

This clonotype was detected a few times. The CDR3 region has the DNA TGTGCCAGCAGCTTATCAGGGTTCACTGAAGCTTTCTTT. Residues: CASSLSGFTEAFF. This chain joins TRBV7-2 and TRBJ1-1; D perhaps matches TRBD1 (5 bases). The CDR3 covers 13 residues. V was cut by 2 bases and J by 4 bases, with 8 bases left in between. The germline V gene encodes CDR1 SGHTA and CDR2 FQGNSA. Full variable domain (missing parts from reference TRBV7-2 and TRBJ1-1): GAGVSQSPSNKVTEKGKDVELRCDPISGHTALYWYRQSLGQGLEFLIYFQGNSAPDKSGLPSDRFSAERTGGSVSTLTIQRTQQEDSAVYLCASSLSGFTEAFFGQGTRLTVV.

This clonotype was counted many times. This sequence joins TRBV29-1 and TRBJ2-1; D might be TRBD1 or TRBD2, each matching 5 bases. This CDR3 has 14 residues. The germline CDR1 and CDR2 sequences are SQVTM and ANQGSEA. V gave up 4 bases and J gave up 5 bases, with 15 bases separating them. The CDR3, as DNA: TGCAGCGTTGGGAGCGGAGAGGGACACAATGAGCAGTTCTTC. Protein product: CSVGSGEGHNEQFF.

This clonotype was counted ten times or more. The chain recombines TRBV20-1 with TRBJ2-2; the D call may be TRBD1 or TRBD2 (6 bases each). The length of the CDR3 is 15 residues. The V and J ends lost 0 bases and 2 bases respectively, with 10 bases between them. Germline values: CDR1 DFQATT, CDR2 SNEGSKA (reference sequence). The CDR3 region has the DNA TGCAGTGCTAGAGAACGGGGGCTAAACACCGGGGAGCTGTTTTTT. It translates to CSARERGLNTGELFF.

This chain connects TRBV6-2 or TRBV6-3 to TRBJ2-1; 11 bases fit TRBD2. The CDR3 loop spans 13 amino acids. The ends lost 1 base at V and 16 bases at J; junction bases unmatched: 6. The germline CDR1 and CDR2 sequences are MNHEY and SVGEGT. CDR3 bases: TGTGCCAGCAGTTACTTGGAGACTAGCGGGAACTTCTTC. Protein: CASSYLETSGNFF.

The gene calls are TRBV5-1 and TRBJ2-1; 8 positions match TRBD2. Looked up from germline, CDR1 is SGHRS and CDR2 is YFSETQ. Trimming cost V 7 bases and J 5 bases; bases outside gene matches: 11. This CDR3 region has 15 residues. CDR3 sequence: CASLKASGSNNEQFF. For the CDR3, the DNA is TGCGCCAGCCTTAAGGCCAGCGGGAGCAACAATGAGCAGTTCTTC.